These 27 T cell receptor beta chains share one sample of origin, sequenced in a study of blood T cells in healthy people across ages (dated by TCRdb to 2015 to 2017). Library construction relied on 5' RACE. Sequencing instrument: Illumina HiSeq 2500. A second about 7 to 12 cycle PCR used a sample-barcoded 5' primer and a J-beta primer mix. The public reads were reanalyzed by TCRdb: fastp trimming at Q25, MiXCR alignment, in-frame beta chains only. Under each unique CDR3 protein, matching rows form one entry showing the most common genes and DNA. Present in this sample are about 1.8 million distinct CDR3 sequences, roughly 52% of which were seen just once. Of the sample, more than 2% is held by the ten largest clones. Sequenced input: blood. The receptors shown here come from a woman in her forties in good health.

The genes are TRBV6-2 or TRBV6-3 and TRBJ2-7; no firm D call. Matching the DNA end better, TRBJ2-5 makes the J call doubtful. Germline-derived CDR1 and CDR2 are MNHEY and SVGEGT. The CDR3 consists of 15 residues. CDR3 nucleotide sequence: TGTGCCAGCAGTTATTCCCTGACAACTGGGGAGACCCAGTACTTC. Translated, it gives CASSYSLTTGETQYF.

The table lists this clonotype with a few counts. The J gene is TRBJ1-2, the V gene TRBV20-1; TRBD1 agrees at 7 bases. V lost 0 bases and J lost 4; bases outside the gene matches: 5. The CDR3 is 14 residues long. Germline V CDR1 and CDR2: DFQATT, SNEGSKA (reference sequence). This chain's CDR3 is CSARDNRGSYGYTF. CDR3 nucleotide sequence: TGCAGTGCTAGAGATAACAGGGGATCCTATGGCTACACCTTC.

This clonotype was counted only a few times. The chain joins TRBV20-1 to TRBJ2-7; a weak D match, TRBD2 (6 bases). Germline assignment: CDR1 DFQATT and CDR2 SNEGSKA (reference sequence). V lost 7 bases and J lost 0, with 13 bases in between. The CDR3 is 13 amino acids. The CDR3 region has the DNA TGCAGTGTTAAGCGGGCCACCTCCTACGAGCAGTACTTC. Protein: CSVKRATSYEQYF.

This chain uses TRBV28 with TRBJ2-7, with TRBD2 as a possible D gene (5 bases). The tail of the sequence fits TRBJ2-5 better, so the J call may be wrong. Germline loops: CDR1 MDHEN, CDR2 SYDVKM. The CDR3 is 14 residues long. CDR3 in DNA: TGTGCCAGCAGTTCGACTACGTCGCTGCGGACCCAGTACTTC. It translates to CASSSTTSLRTQYF.

The rearrangement links TRBV6-1 to TRBJ2-1, with 10 positions matching TRBD2. Germline V lookup: CDR1 MNHNS, CDR2 SASEGT. The CDR3 runs 17 residues. V shed 6 bases, J shed 0 bases, and the junction held 8 bases outside the gene matches. The CDR3 spells CASRPGVAGGSYNEQFF. Here the CDR3 DNA reads TGTGCCAGCAGACCCGGGGTAGCGGGGGGCTCCTACAATGAGCAGTTCTTC.

This clonotype appeared a few times. A much larger clone sits a single nucleotide away, making a read error possible. The chain employs TRBV5-1 and TRBJ2-1; 11 nucleotides line up with TRBD2. The assigned J gene may be wrong: the sequence end matches TRBJ2-7 better. CDR1 SGHRS and CDR2 YFSETQ come from the germline V gene. The CDR3 spans 16 residues. This CDR3 is CASSLTSGGSYNEQYF. Here the CDR3 DNA reads TGCGCCAGCAGCTTAACTAGCGGGGGCTCCTACAATGAGCAGTACTTC.

V is TRBV9 and J is TRBJ2-3; 15 bases map to TRBD2. The junction had 7 bases not matched to a gene; V was cut back by 3 bases and J by 5 bases. CDR1 and CDR2 from the germline V gene are SGDLS and YYNGEE. The CDR3 spans 17 residues. The CDR3 reads CASSGGLAGGFKDTQYF. CDR3 in DNA: TGTGCCAGCAGCGGAGGACTAGCGGGGGGGTTTAAAGATACGCAGTATTTT.

A few counts support this clonotype. This chain connects TRBV4-1 to TRBJ1-2; 7 bases are shared with TRBD1. The CDR3 covers 15 residues. Germline V gene lookup returns CDR1 MGHRA and CDR2 YSYEKL. V was pared by 1 base and J by 3 bases, with 5 bases of the junction left unmatched. The CDR3 nucleotides read TGCGCCAGCAGCCAAGGCGGAACAGGGGACTATGGCTACACCTTC. It translates to CASSQGGTGDYGYTF.

V gene TRBV9 combines with J gene TRBJ1-2; 12 nucleotides agree with TRBD1. Germline values: CDR1 SGDLS, CDR2 YYNGEE. This CDR3 is 14 amino acids long. After removal of 5 bases from V and 7 bases from J, the junction contained 6 bases not matched to a gene. CDR3 sequence reads: CASSAGQGALGYTF. The CDR3 nucleotides read TGTGCCAGCAGTGCGGGACAGGGGGCTCTTGGCTACACCTTC.

For this clonotype: With a much larger clone just one base away, this may be a read error. The gene calls are TRBV4-2 and TRBJ2-7; D gene uncertain. Looked up from germline, CDR1 is LGHNA and CDR2 is YNFKEQ. Trimming took 3 bases from V and 3 from J, leaving 9 bases between them. The CDR3 spans 13 residues. In DNA, the CDR3 is TGTGCCAGCAGCCATGAGGCCCGCTACGAGCAGTACTTC. Its protein product is CASSHEARYEQYF.

The chain is built from TRBV6-1 and TRBJ1-5; tentatively, D is TRBD1 (5 bases). CDR3 length equals 14 residues. Germline V gives CDR1 MNHNS, CDR2 SASEGT. Trimming shortened V by 7 bases and J by 6 bases, and 16 bases separated the two germline ends. In DNA form, the CDR3 reads TGTGCCAGCACCGAACGGGGGGTCCGTCAGCCCCAGCATTTT. It codes for CASTERGVRQPQHF.

Only a few counts were recorded for this clonotype. The V gene is TRBV5-1, the J gene TRBJ2-7, with no clear D. The CDR3 spans 13 residues. Trimming removed 5 bases from V and 0 bases from J, with 9 bases in between. Germline-derived CDR1 and CDR2 are SGHRS and YFSETQ. The CDR3 is CASRVGASYEQYF. In DNA, the CDR3 is TGCGCCAGCAGGGTTGGTGCCTCCTACGAGCAGTACTTC. Variable domain in full (rest from reference TRBV5-1 and TRBJ2-7): KAGVTQTPRYLIKTRGQQVTLSCSPISGHRSVSWYQQTPGQGLQFLFEYFSETQRNKGNFPGRFSGRQFSNSRSEMNVSTLELGDSALYLCASRVGASYEQYFGPGTRLTVT.

The V call is TRBV19, the J call TRBJ2-1, with 9 bases fitting TRBD2. The ends lost 0 bases at V and 10 bases at J; junction bases unmatched: 1. The CDR3 extends over 13 amino acids. Germline CDR1 reads LNHDA; CDR2 reads SQIVND (reference sequence). For the CDR3, the DNA is TGTGCCAGTAGTATAGACCTAGCGGGGGAGCAGTTCTTC. As protein: CASSIDLAGEQFF.

The gene calls are TRBV29-1 and TRBJ1-1; 8 bases are a match to TRBD1. The J segment lost 6 bases and the V segment lost 7 bases, leaving 10 bases of the junction unmatched. CDR1 and CDR2 (germline): SQVTM, ANQGSEA. CDR3 length: 13 residues. The CDR3 protein is CSGSRTGNSEAFF. The CDR3 coding sequence is TGCAGCGGGTCCCGGACAGGGAATTCTGAAGCTTTCTTT.

This clonotype has more than one count but fewer than ten. CDR3 residues: CASSQDNLADNTQYF. The CDR3 region has the DNA TGCGCCAGCAGCCAAGATAATCTAGCAGACAATACGCAGTATTTT. The chain joins TRBV4-3 to TRBJ2-3, with D tentatively TRBD2 (5 bases). Trimming cost V 0 bases and J 7 bases, with 14 bases left between them. The CDR3 is made up of 15 amino acids. Per the germline V gene, CDR1 is LGHNA and CDR2 is YSLEER.

There are a few counts of this clonotype. J is TRBJ2-1 and V is TRBV7-3, with 7 bases lining up with TRBD2. Germline V CDR1 and CDR2: SGHTA, FQGTGA. Trimming took 3 bases from V and 8 from J; bases not matched to a gene: 4. The CDR3 loop spans 13 amino acids. CDR3 coding DNA: TGTGCCAGCAGCTTCTCTAGCGGTGATGAGCAGTTCTTC. This encodes CASSFSSGDEQFF.

The chain recombines TRBV7-9 with TRBJ1-4; 9 bases fit TRBD1. The CDR3 consists of 14 residues. Trimming at V came to 6 bases and at J to 7 bases, leaving 6 bases not matched to a gene. Germline V CDR1 and CDR2: SEHNR, FQNEAQ (reference sequence). For the CDR3, the DNA is TGTGCCAGCAGGGCAACAGGGGGCGGTGAAAAACTGTTTTTT. It specifies CASRATGGGEKLFF.

The chain's CDR3 is CASSVTGGSTEAFF. CDR3 coding DNA: TGTGCCAGCAGTGTGACAGGGGGCTCGACTGAAGCTTTCTTT. The gene calls are TRBV25-1 and TRBJ1-1; 10 bases map to TRBD1. This CDR3 spans 14 amino acids. The J segment lost 5 bases and the V segment lost 4 bases, leaving 4 bases of the junction unmatched. Germline values: CDR1 MGHDK, CDR2 SYGVNS.

This clonotype was recorded at least ten times. The J gene is TRBJ2-7, the V gene TRBV4-3; D remains unclear. The CDR3 totals 16 residues. V was shortened by 0 bases and J by 3 bases, with 15 bases between the two germline ends. Germline V gene data show CDR1 as LGHNA and CDR2 as YSLEER. As DNA, the CDR3 is TGCGCCAGCAGCCAAGATTGGCCCGACCCTAGCTACGAGCAGTACTTC. Translation: CASSQDWPDPSYEQYF.

The V and J genes are TRBV10-3 and TRBJ2-5, with D maybe TRBD1 (5 bases). CDR1 and CDR2 (germline): ENHRY, SYGVKD. The germline V and J ends were trimmed by 3 bases and 2 bases, with 7 bases remaining between them. There are 13 residues in the CDR3. This CDR3 reads CAISDQGQETQYF. The DNA for the CDR3 is TGTGCCATCAGTGATCAGGGACAAGAGACCCAGTACTTC.

This clonotype is a singleton in its sample. The chain recombines TRBV5-1 with TRBJ2-1; 8 bases are a match to TRBD2. After removal of 0 bases from V and 7 bases from J, the junction contained 9 bases not matched to a gene. CDR3 length: 16 amino acids. CDR1 is SGHRS, CDR2 YFSETQ, per germline. The CDR3 DNA reads as TGCGCCAGCAGCTTGGGTTCTGCGGGGGGCCAGAATGAGCAGTTCTTC. This codes for CASSLGSAGGQNEQFF.

The rearrangement links TRBV5-1 to TRBJ2-5; 8 bases line up with TRBD1. CDR3 size: 18 residues. J gave up 5 bases and V 2 bases, and 17 bases lay outside the gene matches. CDR1 is SGHRS and CDR2 is YFSETQ in the germline V gene. The CDR3 is CASSLLDNRQGMIETQYF. The CDR3 nucleotides read TGCGCCAGCAGCTTACTGGATAATCGACAGGGGATGATTGAGACCCAGTACTTC.

The V call is TRBV3-1, the J call TRBJ1-2; tentatively, D is TRBD1 (5 bases). Germline V lookup: CDR1 LGHDT, CDR2 YNNKEL (reference sequence). Trimming removed 1 base from V and 3 bases from J, with 18 bases in between. This CDR3 is built from 17 residues. DNA of the CDR3: TGTGCCAGCAGCCAAGTTGGGGGACGGTCTTCCCACTATGGCTACACCTTC. As protein: CASSQVGGRSSHYGYTF.

This clonotype appeared a few times. The J gene is TRBJ2-1, the V gene TRBV5-1; D is unresolved. Germline V lookup: CDR1 SGHRS, CDR2 YFSETQ. The germline V and J ends were trimmed by 4 bases and 8 bases, with 10 bases remaining between them. There are 12 residues in the CDR3. The chain's CDR3 is CASSLTPDEQFF. The CDR3 DNA follows: TGCGCCAGCAGCCTCACCCCTGATGAGCAGTTCTTC.

This clonotype was observed a handful of times. The chain combines TRBV7-2 with TRBJ2-7; 13 nucleotides align to TRBD2. The CDR3 length is 17 residues. V shed 5 bases and J 1 base; nucleotides not matched to a gene: 8. In germline, CDR1 is SGHTA, CDR2 FQGNSA. This CDR3 reads CASSRPGTSGVSYEQYF. CDR3 nucleotide sequence: TGTGCCAGCAGCCGACCTGGGACTAGCGGGGTATCCTACGAGCAGTACTTC.

This clonotype was seen a few times. The rearrangement uses TRBV27 and TRBJ1-2; D possibly corresponds to TRBD1 (6 bases). V lost 6 bases and J lost 2, with 13 bases in between. The germline gives CDR1 MNHEY, CDR2 SMNVEV (reference sequence). The CDR3 is 14 amino acids. The CDR3 spells CASRAPTGNYGYTF. The CDR3 region has the DNA TGTGCCAGCAGGGCCCCTACAGGGAACTATGGCTACACCTTC.

This chain connects TRBV7-6 to TRBJ2-5; tentative D call: TRBD2 (5 bases). Trimming pared 1 base from V and 1 base from J, leaving 16 bases between. The CDR3 length is 17 residues. Germline-derived CDR1 and CDR2 are SGHVS and FNYEAQ. The CDR3 nucleotides read TGTGCCAGCAGCTTAGGTGGAGTCGGGATCCGCCAAGAGACCCAGTACTTC. It specifies CASSLGGVGIRQETQYF.